The sequence of this TCR beta chain was determined in a study of CXCR3-negative and CXCR3-positive naive CD8 T cells. Study at large: For each library, about 1.5 +/- 0.3 million TRB reads were obtained, about 135 million in total. The study's findings and limits: Similar TRBV-TRBJ usage characterized naive CXCR3-negative and CXCR3-positive cells; memory cells differed. The authors found comparable surface CD5 between naive subsets and inferred TCR strength from TRB CDR3 properties.

The study made its TRB cDNA libraries by 5' RACE, adding UMI labels. TCRdb re-called the 5' RACE reads and shows each CDR3 protein once, DNA omitted. This table holds some 130,000 distinct CDR3 sequences. There are 13 residues in the CDR3. In the case of this clonotype: The antigen is undetermined.

Some 300,000 cells per CD8+ T cell subset were flow-sorted in triplicate. This sequence was found in a human donor in good health. Some clones in this sample may be carry-over from other donors' samples. Sequencing used naive CXCR3- CD8+ T cells from blood. Subset specified: CD45RO-CCR7+CD27+CD95- naive CD8+ T cells lacking CXCR3 (TNR3-). The genes are TRBV12-3 or TRBV12-4 and TRBJ2-7. The CDR3: CASSLFGPHEQYF.